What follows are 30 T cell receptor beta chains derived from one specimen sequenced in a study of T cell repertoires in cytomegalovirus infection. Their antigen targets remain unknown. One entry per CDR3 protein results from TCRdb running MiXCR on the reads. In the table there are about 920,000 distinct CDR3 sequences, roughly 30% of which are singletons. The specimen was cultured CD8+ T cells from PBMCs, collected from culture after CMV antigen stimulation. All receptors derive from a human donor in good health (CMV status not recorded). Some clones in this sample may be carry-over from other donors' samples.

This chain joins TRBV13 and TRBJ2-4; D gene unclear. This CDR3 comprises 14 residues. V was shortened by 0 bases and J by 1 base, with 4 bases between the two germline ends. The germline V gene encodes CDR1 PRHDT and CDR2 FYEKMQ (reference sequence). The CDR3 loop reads CASSLGAAKNIQYF. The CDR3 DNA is TGTGCCAGCAGCTTAGGGGCTGCCAAAAACATTCAGTACTTC.

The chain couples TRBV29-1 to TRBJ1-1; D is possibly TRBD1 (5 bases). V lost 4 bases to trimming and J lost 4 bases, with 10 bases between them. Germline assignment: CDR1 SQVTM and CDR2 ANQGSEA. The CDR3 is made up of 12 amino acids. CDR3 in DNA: TGCAGCGTTGTAACTGGGGGCACTGAAGCTTTCTTT. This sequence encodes CSVVTGGTEAFF.

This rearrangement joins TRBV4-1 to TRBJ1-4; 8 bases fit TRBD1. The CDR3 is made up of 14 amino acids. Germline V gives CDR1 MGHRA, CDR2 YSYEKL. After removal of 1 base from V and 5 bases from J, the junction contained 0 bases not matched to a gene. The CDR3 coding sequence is TGCGCCAGCAGCCAAGGGACAGGGAATGAAAAACTGTTTTTT. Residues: CASSQGTGNEKLFF.

The CDR3, as DNA: TGTGCCACCACCACCCGAGACAAGTCCTACGAGCAGTACTTC. It codes for CATTTRDKSYEQYF. This chain joins TRBV6-2 or TRBV6-3 and TRBJ2-7; D is unresolved. Trimming pared 10 bases from V and 1 base from J, leaving 17 bases between. This CDR3 is 14 amino acids long. Germline V lookup: CDR1 MNHEY, CDR2 SVGEGT.

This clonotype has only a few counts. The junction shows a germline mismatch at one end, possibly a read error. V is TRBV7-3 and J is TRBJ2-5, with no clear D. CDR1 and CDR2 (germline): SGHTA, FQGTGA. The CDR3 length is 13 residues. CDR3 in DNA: TGTGTCAGCAGCCCCGACAACCAAGAGACCCAGTACTTC. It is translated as CVSSPDNQETQYF.

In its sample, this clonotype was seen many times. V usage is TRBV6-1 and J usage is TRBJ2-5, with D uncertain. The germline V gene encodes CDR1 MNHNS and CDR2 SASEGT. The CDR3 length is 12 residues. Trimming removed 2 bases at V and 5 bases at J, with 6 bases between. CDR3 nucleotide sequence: TGTGCCAGCAGTGAAATCTTCGAGACCCAGTACTTC. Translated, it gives CASSEIFETQYF.

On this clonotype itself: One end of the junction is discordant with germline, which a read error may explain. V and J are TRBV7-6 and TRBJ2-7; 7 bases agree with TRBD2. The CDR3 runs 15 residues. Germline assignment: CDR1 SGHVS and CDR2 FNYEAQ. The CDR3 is CASNLGPGAGDEQYF. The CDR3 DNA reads TGTGCCAGCAACTTAGGACCCGGCGCGGGGGACGAGCAGTACTTC. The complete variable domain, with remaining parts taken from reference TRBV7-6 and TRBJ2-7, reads GAGVSQSPRYKVTKRGQDVALRCDPISGHVSLYWYRQALGQGPEFLTYFNYEAQQDKSGLPNDRFSAERPEGSISTLTIQRTEQRDSAMYRCASNLGPGAGDEQYFGPGTRLTVT.

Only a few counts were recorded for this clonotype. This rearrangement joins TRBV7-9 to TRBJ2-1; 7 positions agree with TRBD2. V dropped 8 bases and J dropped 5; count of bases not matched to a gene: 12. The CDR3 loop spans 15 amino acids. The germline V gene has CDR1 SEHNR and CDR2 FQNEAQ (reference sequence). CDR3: CASPGGGPGHNEQFF. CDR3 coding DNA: TGTGCCAGCCCCGGCGGGGGTCCGGGACACAATGAGCAGTTCTTC.

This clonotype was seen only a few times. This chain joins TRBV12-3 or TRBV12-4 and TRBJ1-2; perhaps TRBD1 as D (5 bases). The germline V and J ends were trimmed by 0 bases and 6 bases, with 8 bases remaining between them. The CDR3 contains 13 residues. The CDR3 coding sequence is TGTGCCAGCAGTTTAGCAGGGGCCCATGGCTACACCTTC. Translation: CASSLAGAHGYTF.

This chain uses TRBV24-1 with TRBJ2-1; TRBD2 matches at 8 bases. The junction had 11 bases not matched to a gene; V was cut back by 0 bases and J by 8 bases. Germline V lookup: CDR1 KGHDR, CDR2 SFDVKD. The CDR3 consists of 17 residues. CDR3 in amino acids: CATSDLQVAGLYHEQFF. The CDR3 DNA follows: TGTGCCACCAGTGATTTGCAGGTAGCGGGGCTTTACCATGAGCAGTTCTTC.

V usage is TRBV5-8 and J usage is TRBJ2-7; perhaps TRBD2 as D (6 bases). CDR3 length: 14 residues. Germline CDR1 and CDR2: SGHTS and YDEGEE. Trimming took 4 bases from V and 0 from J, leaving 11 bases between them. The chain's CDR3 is CASSPDYNSYEQYF. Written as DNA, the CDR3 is TGTGCCAGCAGCCCGGACTACAACTCCTACGAGCAGTACTTC.

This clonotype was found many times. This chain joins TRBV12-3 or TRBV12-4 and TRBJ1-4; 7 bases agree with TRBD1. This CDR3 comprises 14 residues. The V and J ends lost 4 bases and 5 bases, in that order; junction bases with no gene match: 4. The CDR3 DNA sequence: TGTGCCAGCAGTTCGGGACAGAGAAATGAAAAACTGTTTTTT. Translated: CASSSGQRNEKLFF.

The CDR3 loop is CASSQTSGGDSQYF. CDR3 nucleotide sequence: TGTGCCAGCAGTCAGACTAGCGGGGGAGATTCACAGTATTTT. The V and J genes are TRBV6-6 and TRBJ2-3; 12 positions match TRBD2. The germline V gene encodes CDR1 MNHNY and CDR2 SVGAGI (reference sequence). The CDR3 contains 14 residues. V shed 5 bases and J 12 bases; nucleotides not matched to a gene: 9.

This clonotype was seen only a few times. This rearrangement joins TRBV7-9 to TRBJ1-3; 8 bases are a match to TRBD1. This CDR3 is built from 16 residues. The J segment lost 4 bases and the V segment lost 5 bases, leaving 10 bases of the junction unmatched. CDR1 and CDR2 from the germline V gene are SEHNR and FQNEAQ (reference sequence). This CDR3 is CASSPPQGAEGNTIYF. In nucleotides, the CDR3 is TGTGCCAGCAGCCCCCCCCAGGGGGCGGAAGGAAACACCATATATTTT. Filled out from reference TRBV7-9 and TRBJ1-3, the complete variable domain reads DTGVSQNPRHKITKRGQNVTFRCDPISEHNRLYWYRQTLGQGPEFLTYFQNEAQLEKSRLLSDRFSAERPKGSFSTLEIQRTEQGDSAMYLCASSPPQGAEGNTIYFGEGSWLTVV.

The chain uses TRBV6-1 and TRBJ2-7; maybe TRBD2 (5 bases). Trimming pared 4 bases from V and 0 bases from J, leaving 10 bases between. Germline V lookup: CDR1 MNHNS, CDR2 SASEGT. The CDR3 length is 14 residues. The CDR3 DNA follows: TGTGCCAGCAGTGCCGGGGATAGCTCCTACGAGCAGTACTTC. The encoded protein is CASSAGDSSYEQYF.

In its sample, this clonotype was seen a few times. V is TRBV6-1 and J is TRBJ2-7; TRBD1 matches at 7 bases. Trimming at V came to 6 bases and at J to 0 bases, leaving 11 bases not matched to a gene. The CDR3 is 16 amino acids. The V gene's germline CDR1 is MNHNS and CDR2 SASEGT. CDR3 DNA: TGTGCCAGCAGCTCCCCGGAGGACAGGAGCTCCTACGAGCAGTACTTC. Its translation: CASSSPEDRSSYEQYF.

The CDR3 DNA reads as TGTGCCAGCAGTGAATGGGGTAGCGGGGGCCTCAATGAGCAGTTCTTC. This sequence encodes CASSEWGSGGLNEQFF. V usage is TRBV6-1 and J usage is TRBJ2-1; TRBD2 aligns across 9 bases. CDR1 MNHNS and CDR2 SASEGT come from the germline V gene. The CDR3 is 16 amino acids. The junction had 8 bases not matched to a gene; V was cut back by 2 bases and J by 6 bases.

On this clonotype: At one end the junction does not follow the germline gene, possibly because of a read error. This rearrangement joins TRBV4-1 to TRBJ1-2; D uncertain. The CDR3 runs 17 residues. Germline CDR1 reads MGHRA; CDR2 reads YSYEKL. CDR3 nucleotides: TGCGCCAACAGCCAAGTATCGGGCACTAGGTCCGACTATGGCTACACCTTC. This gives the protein CANSQVSGTRSDYGYTF.

CDR3 protein: CASSIDDLNTEAFF. The DNA for the CDR3 is TGTGCCAGTAGTATAGACGACTTGAACACTGAAGCTTTCTTT. The chain has TRBV19 and TRBJ1-1; D gene unclear. CDR3 length: 14 residues. The germline V gene has CDR1 LNHDA and CDR2 SQIVND (reference sequence). V shed 0 bases and J shed 0 bases, with 5 bases lying between them.

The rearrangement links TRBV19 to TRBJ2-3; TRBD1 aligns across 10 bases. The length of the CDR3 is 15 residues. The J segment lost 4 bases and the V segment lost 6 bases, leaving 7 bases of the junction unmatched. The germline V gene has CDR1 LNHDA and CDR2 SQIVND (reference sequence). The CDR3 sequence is CASSPAGQGPDTQYF. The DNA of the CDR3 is TGTGCCAGTAGCCCGGCGGGACAGGGGCCAGATACGCAGTATTTT.

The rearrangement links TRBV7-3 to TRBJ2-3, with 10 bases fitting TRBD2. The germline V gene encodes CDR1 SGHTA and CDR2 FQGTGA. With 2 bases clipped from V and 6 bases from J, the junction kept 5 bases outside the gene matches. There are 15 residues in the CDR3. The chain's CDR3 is CASSLLAGDFDTQYF. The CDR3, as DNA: TGTGCCAGCAGCTTACTAGCGGGGGATTTCGATACGCAGTATTTT.

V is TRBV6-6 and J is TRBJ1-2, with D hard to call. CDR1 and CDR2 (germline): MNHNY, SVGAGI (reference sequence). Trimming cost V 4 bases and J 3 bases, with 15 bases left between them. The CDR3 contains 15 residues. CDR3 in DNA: TGTGCCAGCAGTTTGACACCTACCTGGGACTATGGCTACACCTTC. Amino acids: CASSLTPTWDYGYTF.

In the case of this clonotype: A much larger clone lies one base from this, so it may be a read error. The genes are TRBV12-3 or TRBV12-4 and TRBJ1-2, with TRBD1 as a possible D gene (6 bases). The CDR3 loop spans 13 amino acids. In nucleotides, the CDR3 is TGTGTCAGCACTTTCAACAGGGTTCTTGGCTACACCTTC. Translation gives CVSTFNRVLGYTF.

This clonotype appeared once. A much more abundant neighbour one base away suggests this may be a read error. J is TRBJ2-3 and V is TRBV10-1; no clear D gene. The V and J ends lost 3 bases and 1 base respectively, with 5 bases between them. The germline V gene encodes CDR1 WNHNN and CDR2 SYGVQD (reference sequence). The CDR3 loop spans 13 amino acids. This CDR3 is CASSEDGTDTQYF. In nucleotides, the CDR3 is TGCGCCAGCAGTGAAGACGGCACAGATACGCAGTATTTT.

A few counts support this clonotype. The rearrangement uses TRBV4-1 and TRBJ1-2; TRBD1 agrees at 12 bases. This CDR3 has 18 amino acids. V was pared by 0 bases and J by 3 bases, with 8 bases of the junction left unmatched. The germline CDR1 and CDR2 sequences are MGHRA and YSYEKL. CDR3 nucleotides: TGCGCCAGCAGCCAAGAACCCGGGACAGGGGGCGCGGACTATGGCTACACCTTC. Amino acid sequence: CASSQEPGTGGADYGYTF.

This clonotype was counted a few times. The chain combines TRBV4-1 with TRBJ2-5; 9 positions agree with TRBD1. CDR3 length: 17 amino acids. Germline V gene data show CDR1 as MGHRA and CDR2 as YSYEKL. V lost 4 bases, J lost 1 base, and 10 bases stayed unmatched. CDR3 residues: CASSPIETGGSQETQYF. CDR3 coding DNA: TGCGCCAGCAGCCCCATAGAGACAGGGGGGAGCCAAGAGACCCAGTACTTC.

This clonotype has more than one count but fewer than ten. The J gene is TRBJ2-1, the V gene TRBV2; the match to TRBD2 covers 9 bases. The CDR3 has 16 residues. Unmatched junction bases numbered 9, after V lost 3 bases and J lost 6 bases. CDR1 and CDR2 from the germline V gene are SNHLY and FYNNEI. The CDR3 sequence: CASSEQGAGGRNEQFF. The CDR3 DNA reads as TGTGCCAGCAGTGAGCAGGGAGCGGGGGGTCGCAATGAGCAGTTCTTC. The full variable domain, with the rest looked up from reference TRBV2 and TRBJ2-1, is EPEVTQTPSHQVTQMGQEVILRCVPISNHLYFYWYRQILGQKVEFLVSFYNNEISEKSEIFDDQFSVERPDGSNFTLKIRSTKLEDSAMYFCASSEQGAGGRNEQFFGPGTRLTVL.

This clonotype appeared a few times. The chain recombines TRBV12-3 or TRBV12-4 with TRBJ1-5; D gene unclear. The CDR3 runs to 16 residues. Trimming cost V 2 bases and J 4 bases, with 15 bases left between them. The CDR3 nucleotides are TGTGCCAGCAGTTTATCCTCGGTGACGGAGAATCAGCCCCAGCATTTT. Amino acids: CASSLSSVTENQPQHF.

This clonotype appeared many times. The CDR3 DNA reads as TGTGCCAGCAGCTTATATGTTTCGAATCAGCCCCAGCATTTT. Translating it yields CASSLYVSNQPQHF. The rearrangement joins TRBV7-8 to TRBJ1-5, with D hard to call. Germline lookup yields CDR1 SGHVS and CDR2 FQNEAQ. This CDR3 spans 14 amino acids. V was clipped by 2 bases and J by 4 bases, with 9 bases between them.

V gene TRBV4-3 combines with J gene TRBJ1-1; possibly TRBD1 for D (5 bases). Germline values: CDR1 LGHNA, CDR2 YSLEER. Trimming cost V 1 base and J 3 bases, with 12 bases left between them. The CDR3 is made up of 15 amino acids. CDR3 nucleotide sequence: TGCGCCAGCAGCCAAGTATCGGGGGTGGACACTGAAGCTTTCTTT. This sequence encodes CASSQVSGVDTEAFF.